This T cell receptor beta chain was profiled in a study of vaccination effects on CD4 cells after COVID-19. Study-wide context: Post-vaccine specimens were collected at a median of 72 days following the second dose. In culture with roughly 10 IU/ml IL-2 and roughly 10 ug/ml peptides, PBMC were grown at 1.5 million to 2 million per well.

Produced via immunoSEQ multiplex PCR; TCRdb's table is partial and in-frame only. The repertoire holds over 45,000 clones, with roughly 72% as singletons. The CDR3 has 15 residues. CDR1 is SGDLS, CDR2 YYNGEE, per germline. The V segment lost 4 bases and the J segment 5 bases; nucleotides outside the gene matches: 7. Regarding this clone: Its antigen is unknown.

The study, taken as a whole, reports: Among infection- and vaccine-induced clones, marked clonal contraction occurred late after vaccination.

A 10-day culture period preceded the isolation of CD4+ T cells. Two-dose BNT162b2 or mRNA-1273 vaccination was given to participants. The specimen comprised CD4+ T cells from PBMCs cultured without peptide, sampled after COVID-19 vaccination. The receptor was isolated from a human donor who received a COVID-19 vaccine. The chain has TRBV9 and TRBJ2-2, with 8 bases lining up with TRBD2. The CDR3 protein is CASSPGTGGTGELFF. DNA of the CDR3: TGTGCCAGCAGCCCCGGGACGGGGGGGACCGGGGAGCTGTTTTTT.